The text below deals with one T cell receptor (beta chain). This clonotype was seen only a few times. No cognate antigen has been identified for it. Per-base quality was not reported, and no clone a single base away is much larger than it. Libraries were built with RT-PCR. Sequencing was carried out with a NextSeq 550. The public reads were quality trimmed at Q25 with fastp and then assembled into clones with MiXCR by TCRdb, keeping productive beta chains. A single entry per CDR3 protein holds the most common genes and DNA from its merged rows. This sample lists roughly 150,000 distinct CDR3 sequences; roughly 24% were detected once. Of the sample, approximately 26% is held by the ten largest clones. This record belongs to a study of patients and donors after allogeneic stem cell transplantation (dated by TCRdb to 2018 to 2020). Deletion took 6 bases off V and 7 bases off J, with a span of 13 bases between the germline ends. Inclusive of the bounding cysteine and phenylalanine, the CDR3 is 13 residues long. Of all the DNA, just the CDR3 is kept, 39 bases in frame from base 1.

This chain is built from TRBV12-3 or TRBV12-4 and TRBJ1-5; the D gene is not confidently resolved. The sequence derives from a human donor who was either an allogeneic HSCT recipient or a stem cell or donor lymphocyte infusion donor (not recorded which). It is not recorded whose cells these are; they may come from a transplant donor. The sequenced sample was blood, either unsorted or a sorted T cell fraction (not recorded which). This receptor has the CDR3 CASSPTPKQPQHF. The DNA sequence is as follows: TGTGCCAGCAGCCCGACCCCTAAACAGCCCCAGCATTTT.